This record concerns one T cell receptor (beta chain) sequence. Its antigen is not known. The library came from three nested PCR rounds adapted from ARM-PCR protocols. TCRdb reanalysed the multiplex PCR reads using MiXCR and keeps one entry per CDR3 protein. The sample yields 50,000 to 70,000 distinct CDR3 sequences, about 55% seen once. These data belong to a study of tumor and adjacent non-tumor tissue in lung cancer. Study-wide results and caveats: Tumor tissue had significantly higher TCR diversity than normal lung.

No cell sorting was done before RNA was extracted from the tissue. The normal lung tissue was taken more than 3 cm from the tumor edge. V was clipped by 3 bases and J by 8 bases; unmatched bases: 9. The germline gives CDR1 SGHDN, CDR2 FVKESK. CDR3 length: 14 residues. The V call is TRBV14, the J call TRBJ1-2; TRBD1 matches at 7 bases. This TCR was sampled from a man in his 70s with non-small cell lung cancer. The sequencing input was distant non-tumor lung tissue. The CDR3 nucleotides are TGTGCCAGCAGCCACACGAAAAACAGGGGAGGCTACACCTTC. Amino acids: CASSHTKNRGGYTF.